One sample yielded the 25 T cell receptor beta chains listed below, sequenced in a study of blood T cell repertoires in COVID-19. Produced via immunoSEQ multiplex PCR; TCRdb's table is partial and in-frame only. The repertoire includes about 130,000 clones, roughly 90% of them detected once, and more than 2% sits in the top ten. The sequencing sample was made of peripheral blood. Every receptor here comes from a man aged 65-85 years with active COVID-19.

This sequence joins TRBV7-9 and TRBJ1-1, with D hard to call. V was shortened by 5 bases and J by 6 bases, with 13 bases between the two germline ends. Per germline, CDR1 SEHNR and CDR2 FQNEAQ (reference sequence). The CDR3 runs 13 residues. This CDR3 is CASSVDSGAEAFF. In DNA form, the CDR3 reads TGTGCCAGCAGCGTCGATTCCGGGGCTGAAGCTTTCTTT.

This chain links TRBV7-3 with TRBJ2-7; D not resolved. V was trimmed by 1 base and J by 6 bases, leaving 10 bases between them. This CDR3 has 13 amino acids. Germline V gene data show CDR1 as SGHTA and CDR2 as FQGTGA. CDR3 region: CASSLSRSSEQYF. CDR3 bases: TGTGCCAGCAGCTTAAGTCGCTCGAGCGAGCAGTACTTC. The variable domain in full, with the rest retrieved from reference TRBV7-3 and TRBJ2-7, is GAGVSQTPSNKVTEKGKYVELRCDPISGHTALYWYRQSLGQGPEFLIYFQGTGAADDSGLPNDRFFAVRPEGSVSTLKIQRTERGDSAVYLCASSLSRSSEQYFGPGTRLTVT.

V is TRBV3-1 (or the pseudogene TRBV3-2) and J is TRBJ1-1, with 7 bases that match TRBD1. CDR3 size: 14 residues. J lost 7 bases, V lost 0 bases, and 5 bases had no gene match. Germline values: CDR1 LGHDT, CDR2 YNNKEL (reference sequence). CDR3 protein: CASSQERRDSEAFF. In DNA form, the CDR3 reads TGTGCCAGCAGCCAAGAAAGAAGGGACAGTGAAGCTTTCTTT.

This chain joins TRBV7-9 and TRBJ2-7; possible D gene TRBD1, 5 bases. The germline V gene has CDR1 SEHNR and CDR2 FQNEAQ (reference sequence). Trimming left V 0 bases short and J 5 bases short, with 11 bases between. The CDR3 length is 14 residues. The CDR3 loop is CASSLAGARNEQYF. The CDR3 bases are TGTGCCAGCAGCTTAGCAGGGGCTAGGAACGAGCAGTACTTC.

CDR3: CASSGAGINTEAFF. The DNA of the CDR3 is TGTGCCAGCAGTGGGGCGGGGATAAACACTGAAGCTTTCTTT. This chain connects TRBV5-4 to TRBJ1-1, with a tentative D call TRBD1 (5 bases). Between the trimmed V and J ends, which lost 5 bases and 2 bases, there was a span of 13 bases. CDR1 and CDR2 from the germline V gene are SGHNT and YYREEE (reference sequence). This CDR3 has 14 residues.

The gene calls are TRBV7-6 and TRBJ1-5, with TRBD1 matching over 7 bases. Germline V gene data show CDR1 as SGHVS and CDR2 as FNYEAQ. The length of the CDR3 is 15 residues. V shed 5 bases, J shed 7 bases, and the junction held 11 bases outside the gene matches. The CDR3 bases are TGTGCCAGCAGCGAAGACTCAGGGGGGAGACAGCCCCAGCATTTT. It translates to CASSEDSGGRQPQHF.

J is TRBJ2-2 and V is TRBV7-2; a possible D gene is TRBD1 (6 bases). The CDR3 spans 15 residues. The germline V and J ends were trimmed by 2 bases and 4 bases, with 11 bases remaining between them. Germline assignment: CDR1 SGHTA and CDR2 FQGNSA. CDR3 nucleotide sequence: TGTGCCAGCAGCTTAAGGACACAGGGCACCGGGGAGCTGTTTTTT. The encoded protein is CASSLRTQGTGELFF.

The CDR3 reads CASTSDRLSNQPQHF. As DNA, the CDR3 is TGTGCCAGCACATCGGACAGGCTTAGCAATCAGCCCCAGCATTTT. The V and J genes are TRBV6-6 and TRBJ1-5; 7 bases agree with TRBD1. CDR1 and CDR2 (germline): MNHNY, SVGAGI (reference sequence). The length of the CDR3 is 15 residues. V lost 7 bases, J lost 0 bases, and 6 bases stayed unmatched.

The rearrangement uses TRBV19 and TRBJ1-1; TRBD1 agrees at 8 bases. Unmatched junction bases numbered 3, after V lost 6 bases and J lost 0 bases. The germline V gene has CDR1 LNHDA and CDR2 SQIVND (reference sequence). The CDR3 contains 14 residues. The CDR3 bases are TGTGCCAGTAGAAGGGGACAGGTGAACACTGAAGCTTTCTTT. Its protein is CASRRGQVNTEAFF.

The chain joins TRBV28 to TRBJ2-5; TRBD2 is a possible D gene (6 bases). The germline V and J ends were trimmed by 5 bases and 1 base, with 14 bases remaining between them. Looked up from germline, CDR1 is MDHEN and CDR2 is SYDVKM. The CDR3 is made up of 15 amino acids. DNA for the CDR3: TGTGCCAGCAGTCGGGAGATTGGAAGCCAAGAGACCCAGTACTTC. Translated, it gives CASSREIGSQETQYF.

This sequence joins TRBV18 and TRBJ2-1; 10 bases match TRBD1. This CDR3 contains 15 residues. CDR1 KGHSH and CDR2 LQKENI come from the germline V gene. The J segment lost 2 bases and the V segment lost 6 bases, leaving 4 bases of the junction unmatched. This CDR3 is CASSAGTGAYNEQFF. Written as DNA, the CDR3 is TGTGCCAGCTCGGCCGGGACAGGGGCCTACAATGAGCAGTTCTTC. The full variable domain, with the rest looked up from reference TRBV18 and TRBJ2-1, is NAGVMQNPRHLVRRRGQEARLRCSPMKGHSHVYWYRQLPEEGLKFMVYLQKENIIDESGMPKERFSAEFPKEGPSILRIQQVVRGDSAAYFCASSAGTGAYNEQFFGPGTRLTVL.

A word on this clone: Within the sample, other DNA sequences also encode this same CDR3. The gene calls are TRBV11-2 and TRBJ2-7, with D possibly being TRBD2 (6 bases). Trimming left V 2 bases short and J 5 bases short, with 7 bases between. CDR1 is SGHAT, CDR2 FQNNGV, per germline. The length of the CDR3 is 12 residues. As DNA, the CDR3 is TGTGCCAGCAGCTTACGGGGGAACGAGCAGTACTTC. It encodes CASSLRGNEQYF. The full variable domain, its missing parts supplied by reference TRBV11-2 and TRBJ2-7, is EAGVAQSPRYKIIEKRQSVAFWCNPISGHATLYWYQQILGQGPKLLIQFQNNGVVDDSQLPKDRFSAERLKGVDSTLKIQPAKLEDSAVYLCASSLRGNEQYFGPGTRLTVT.

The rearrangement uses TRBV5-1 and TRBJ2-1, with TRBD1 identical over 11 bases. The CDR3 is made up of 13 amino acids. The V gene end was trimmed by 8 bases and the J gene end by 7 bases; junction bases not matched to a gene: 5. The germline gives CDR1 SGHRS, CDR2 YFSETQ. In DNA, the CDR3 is TGCGCCAGTGGACAGGGGGCGCAGAATGAGCAGTTCTTC. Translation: CASGQGAQNEQFF.

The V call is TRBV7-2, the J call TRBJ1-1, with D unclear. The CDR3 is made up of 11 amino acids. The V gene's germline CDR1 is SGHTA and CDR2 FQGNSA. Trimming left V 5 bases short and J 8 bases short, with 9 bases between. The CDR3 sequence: CASSLHWEAFF. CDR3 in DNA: TGTGCCAGCAGCCTGCACTGGGAAGCTTTCTTT.

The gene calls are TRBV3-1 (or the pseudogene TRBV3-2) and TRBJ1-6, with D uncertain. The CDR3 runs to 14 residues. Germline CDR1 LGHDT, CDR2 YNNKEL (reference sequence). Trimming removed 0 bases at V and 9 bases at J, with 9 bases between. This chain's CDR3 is CASSQEWAGSPLHF. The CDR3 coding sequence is TGTGCCAGCAGCCAAGAGTGGGCGGGTTCACCCCTCCACTTT.

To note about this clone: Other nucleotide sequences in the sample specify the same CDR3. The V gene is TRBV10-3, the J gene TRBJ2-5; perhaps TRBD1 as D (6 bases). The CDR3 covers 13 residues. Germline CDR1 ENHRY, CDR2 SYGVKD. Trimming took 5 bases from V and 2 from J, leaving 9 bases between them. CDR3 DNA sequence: TGTGCCATCAGTCCGGGACAACAAGAGACCCAGTACTTC. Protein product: CAISPGQQETQYF.

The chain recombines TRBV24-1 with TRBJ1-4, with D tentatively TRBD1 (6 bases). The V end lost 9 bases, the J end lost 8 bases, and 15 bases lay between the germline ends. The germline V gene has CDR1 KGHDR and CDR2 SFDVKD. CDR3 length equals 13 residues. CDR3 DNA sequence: TGTGCCACCGGTACACAGGGCGGGGAAAAACTGTTTTTT. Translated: CATGTQGGEKLFF.

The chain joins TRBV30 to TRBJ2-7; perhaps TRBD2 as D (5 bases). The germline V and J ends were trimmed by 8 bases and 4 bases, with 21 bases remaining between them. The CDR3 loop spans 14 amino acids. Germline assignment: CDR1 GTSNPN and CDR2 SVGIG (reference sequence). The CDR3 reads CALEDIASAYEQYF. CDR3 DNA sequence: TGTGCCCTGGAGGATATTGCCAGTGCTTACGAGCAGTACTTC.

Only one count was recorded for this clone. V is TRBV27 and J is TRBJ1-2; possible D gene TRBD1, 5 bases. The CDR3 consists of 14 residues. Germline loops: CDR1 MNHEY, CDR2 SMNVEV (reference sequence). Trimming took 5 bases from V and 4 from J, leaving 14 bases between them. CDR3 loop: CASSSGLRGYGYTF. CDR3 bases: TGTGCCAGCAGTAGTGGGTTAAGGGGCTATGGCTACACCTTC.

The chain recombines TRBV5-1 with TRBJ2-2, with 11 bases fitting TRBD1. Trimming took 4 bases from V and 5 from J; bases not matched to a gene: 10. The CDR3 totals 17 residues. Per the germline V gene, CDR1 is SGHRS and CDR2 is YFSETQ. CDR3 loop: CASSINPGTGGTGELFF. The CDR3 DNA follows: TGCGCCAGCAGCATCAATCCCGGGACAGGGGGAACCGGGGAGCTGTTTTTT.

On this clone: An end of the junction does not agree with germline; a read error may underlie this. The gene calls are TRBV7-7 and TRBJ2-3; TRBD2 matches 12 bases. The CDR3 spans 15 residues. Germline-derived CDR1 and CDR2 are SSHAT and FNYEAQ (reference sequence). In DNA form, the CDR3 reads TGTGCTAGCAGCCGGACTAGCGGGGGCACAGATACGCAGTATTTT. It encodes CASSRTSGGTDTQYF. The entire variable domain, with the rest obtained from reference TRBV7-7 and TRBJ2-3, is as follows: GAGVSQSPRYKVTKRGQDVTLRCDPISSHATLYWYQQALGQGPEFLTYFNYEAQPDKSGLPSDRFSAERPEGSISTLTIQRTEQRDSAMYRCASSRTSGGTDTQYFGPGTRLTVL.

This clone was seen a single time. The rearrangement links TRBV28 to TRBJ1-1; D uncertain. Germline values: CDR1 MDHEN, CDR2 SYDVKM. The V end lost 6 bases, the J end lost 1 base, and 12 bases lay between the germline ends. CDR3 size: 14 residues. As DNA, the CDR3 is TGTGCCAGCAGAGAAAGTGCCGGGAACACTGAAGCTTTCTTT. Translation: CASRESAGNTEAFF.

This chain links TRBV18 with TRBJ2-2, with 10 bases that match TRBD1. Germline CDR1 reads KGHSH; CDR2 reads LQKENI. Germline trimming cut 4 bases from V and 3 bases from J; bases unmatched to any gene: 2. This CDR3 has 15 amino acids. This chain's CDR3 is CASSLGTGDTGELFF. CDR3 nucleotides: TGTGCCAGCTCACTTGGGACAGGGGACACCGGGGAGCTGTTTTTT.

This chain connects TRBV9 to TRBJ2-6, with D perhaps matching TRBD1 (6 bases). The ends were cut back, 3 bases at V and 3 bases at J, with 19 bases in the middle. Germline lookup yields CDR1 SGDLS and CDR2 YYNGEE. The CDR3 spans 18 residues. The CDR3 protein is CASSAPGQAPSGANVLTF. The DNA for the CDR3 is TGTGCCAGCAGCGCCCCGGGACAAGCCCCTAGTGGGGCCAACGTCCTGACTTTC.

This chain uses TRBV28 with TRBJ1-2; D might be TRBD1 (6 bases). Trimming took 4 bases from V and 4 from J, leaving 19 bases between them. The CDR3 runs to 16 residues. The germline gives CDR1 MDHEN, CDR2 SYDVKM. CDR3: CASSSPGAGVVYGYTF. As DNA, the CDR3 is TGTGCCAGCAGTTCCCCTGGGGCAGGGGTTGTCTATGGCTACACCTTC.